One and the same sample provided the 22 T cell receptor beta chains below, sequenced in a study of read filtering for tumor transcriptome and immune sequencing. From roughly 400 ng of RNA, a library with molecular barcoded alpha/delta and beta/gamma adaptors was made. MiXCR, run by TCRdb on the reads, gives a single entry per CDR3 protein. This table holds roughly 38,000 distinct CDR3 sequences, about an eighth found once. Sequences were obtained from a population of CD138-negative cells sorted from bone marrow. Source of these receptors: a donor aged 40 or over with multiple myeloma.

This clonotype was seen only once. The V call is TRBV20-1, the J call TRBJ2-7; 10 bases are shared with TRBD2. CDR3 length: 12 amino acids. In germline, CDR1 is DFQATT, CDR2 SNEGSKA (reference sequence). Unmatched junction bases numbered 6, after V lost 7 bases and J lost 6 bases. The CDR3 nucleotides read TGCAGTGTGGGTAGCGGGAGGCGCGAGCAGTACTTC. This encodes CSVGSGRREQYF.

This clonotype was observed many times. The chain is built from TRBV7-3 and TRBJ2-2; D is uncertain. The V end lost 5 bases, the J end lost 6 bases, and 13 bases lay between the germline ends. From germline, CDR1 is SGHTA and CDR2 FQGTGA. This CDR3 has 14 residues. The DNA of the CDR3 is TGTGCCAGCAGCCCCCGTCACAGTTCCGGGGAGCTGTTTTTT. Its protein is CASSPRHSSGELFF.

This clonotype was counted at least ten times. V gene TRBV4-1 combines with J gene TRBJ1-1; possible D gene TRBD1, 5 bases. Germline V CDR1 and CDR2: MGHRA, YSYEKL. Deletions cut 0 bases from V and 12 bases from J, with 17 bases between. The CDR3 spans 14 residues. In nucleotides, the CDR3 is TGCGCCAGCAGCCAAGATCCGACCGGGGGGGGTTCTTTCTTT. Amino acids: CASSQDPTGGGSFF.

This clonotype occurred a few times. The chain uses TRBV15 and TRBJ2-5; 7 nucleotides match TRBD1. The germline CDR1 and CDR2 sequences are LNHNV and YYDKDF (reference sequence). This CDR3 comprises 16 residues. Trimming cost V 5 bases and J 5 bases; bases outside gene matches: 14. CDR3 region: CATSGPGTVPLETQYF. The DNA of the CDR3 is TGTGCCACCAGCGGTCCAGGGACAGTGCCCCTGGAGACCCAGTACTTC.

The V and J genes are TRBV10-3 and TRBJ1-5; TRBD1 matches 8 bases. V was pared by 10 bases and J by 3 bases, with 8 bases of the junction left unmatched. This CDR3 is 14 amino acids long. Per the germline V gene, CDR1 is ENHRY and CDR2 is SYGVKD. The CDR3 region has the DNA TGTGCCACAAAGACAGGGGAGGCCAATCAGCCCCAGCATTTT. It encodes CATKTGEANQPQHF.

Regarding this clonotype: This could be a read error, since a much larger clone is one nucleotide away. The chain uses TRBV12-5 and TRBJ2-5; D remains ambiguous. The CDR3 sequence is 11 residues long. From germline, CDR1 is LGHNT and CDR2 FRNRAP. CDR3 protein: CASGLGLGMHF. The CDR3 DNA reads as TGTGCTAGTGGTTTAGGGCTGGGAATGCACTTC. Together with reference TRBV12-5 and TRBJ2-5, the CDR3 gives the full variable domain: DARVTQTPRHKVTEMGQEVTMRCQPILGHNTVFWYRQTMMQGLELLAYFRNRAPLDDSGMPKDRFSAEMPDATLATLKIQPSEPRDSAVYFCASGLGLGMHFGPGTRLLVL.

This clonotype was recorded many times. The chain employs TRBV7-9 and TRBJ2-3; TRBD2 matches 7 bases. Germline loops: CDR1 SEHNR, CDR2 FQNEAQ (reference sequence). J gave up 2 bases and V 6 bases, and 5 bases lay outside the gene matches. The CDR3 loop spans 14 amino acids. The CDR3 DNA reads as TGTGCCAGCAGTTCTAGCGGAACCACAGATACGCAGTATTTT. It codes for CASSSSGTTDTQYF.

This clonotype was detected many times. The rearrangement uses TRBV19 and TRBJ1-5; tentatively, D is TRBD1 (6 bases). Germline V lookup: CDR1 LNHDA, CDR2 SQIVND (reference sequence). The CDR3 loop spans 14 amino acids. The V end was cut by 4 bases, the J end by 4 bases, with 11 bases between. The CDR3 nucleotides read TGTGCCAGTAGTACCAAAGGGGGGAATCAGCCCCAGCATTTT. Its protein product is CASSTKGGNQPQHF.

CDR3 amino acids: CASSLLSGANVLTF. Written as DNA, the CDR3 is TGTGCCAGCAGTCTCTTGTCTGGGGCCAACGTCCTGACTTTC. J is TRBJ2-6 and V is TRBV2; D not resolved. The CDR3 extends over 14 amino acids. CDR1 SNHLY and CDR2 FYNNEI come from the germline V gene. Deletions cut 5 bases from V and 1 base from J, with 6 bases between.

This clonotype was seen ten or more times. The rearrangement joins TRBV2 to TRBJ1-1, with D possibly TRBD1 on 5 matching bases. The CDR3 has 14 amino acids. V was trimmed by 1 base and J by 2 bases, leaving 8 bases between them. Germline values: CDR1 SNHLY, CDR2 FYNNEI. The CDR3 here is CASSEEQANTEAFF. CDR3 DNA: TGTGCCAGCAGTGAAGAACAGGCTAACACTGAAGCTTTCTTT. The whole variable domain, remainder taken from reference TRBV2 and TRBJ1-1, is EPEVTQTPSHQVTQMGQEVILRCVPISNHLYFYWYRQILGQKVEFLVSFYNNEISEKSEIFDDQFSVERPDGSNFTLKIRSTKLEDSAMYFCASSEEQANTEAFFGQGTRLTVV.

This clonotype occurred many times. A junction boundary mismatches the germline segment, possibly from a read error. The CDR3 here is CASSEIPGQGYF. Here the CDR3 DNA reads TGTGCCAGCAGTGAAATCCCGGGACAGGGTTATTTT. This chain links TRBV12-3 or TRBV12-4 with TRBJ1-4, with 9 bases aligning to TRBD1. This CDR3 contains 12 residues.

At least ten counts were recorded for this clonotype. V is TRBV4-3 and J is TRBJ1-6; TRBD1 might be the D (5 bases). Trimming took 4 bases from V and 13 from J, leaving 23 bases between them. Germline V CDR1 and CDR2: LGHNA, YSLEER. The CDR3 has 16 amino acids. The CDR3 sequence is CASSPDGTLAGRPLHF. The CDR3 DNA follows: TGCGCCAGCAGCCCAGACGGGACCCTAGCTGGCAGGCCCCTCCACTTT.

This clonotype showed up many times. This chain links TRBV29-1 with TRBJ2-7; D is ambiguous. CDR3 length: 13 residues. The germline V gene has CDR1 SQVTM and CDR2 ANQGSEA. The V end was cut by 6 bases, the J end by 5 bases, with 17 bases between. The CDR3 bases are TGCAGCGTCGAGATGCGGAGCCCCCACGAGCAGTACTTC. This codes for CSVEMRSPHEQYF.

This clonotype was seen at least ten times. CDR3 sequence: CASSLAPSGRLPNQPQHF. The CDR3 DNA is TGTGCCAGCAGCTTGGCCCCGTCGGGTAGGCTTCCCAATCAGCCCCAGCATTTT. The chain carries TRBV5-5 and TRBJ1-5; D not resolved. Germline CDR1 and CDR2: SGHKS and YYEKEE (reference sequence). V was pared by 0 bases and J by 3 bases, with 19 bases between. CDR3 length: 18 amino acids.

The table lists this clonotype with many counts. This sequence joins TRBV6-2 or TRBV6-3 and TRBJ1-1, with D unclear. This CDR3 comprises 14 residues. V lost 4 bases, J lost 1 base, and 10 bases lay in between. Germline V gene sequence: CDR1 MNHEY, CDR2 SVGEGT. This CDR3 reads CASSWVSANTEAFF. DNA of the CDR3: TGTGCCAGCAGTTGGGTCTCTGCGAACACTGAAGCTTTCTTT.

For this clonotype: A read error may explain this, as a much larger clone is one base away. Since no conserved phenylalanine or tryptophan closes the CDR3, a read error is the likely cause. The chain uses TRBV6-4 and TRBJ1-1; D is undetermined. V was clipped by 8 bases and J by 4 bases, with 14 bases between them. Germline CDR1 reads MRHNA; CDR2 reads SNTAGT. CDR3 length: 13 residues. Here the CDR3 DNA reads TGTGCCAGCTGTAACTCAGGAGCCACTGAAGCTTTCTCT. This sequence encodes CASCNSGATEAFS.

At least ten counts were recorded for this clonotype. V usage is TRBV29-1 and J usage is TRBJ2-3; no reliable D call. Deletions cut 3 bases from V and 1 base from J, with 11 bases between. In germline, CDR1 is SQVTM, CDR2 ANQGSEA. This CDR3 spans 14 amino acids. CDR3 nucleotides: TGCAGCGTTGAGGTAAACACCCGCACAGATACGCAGTATTTT. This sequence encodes CSVEVNTRTDTQYF.

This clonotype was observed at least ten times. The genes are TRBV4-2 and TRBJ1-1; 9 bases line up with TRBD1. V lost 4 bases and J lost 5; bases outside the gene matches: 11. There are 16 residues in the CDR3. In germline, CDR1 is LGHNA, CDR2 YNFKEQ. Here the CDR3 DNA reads TGTGCCAGCAGCCTACAGCCAGGGACAGGGCAAACTGAAGCTTTCTTT. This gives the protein CASSLQPGTGQTEAFF.

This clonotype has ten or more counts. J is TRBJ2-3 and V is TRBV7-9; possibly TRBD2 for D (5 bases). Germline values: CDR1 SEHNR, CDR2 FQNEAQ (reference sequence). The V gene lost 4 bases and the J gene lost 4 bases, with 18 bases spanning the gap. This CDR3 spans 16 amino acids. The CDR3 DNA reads TGTGCCAGCAGCTCCCCCTACGCGGAGGCAGCAGATACGCAGTATTTT. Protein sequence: CASSSPYAEAADTQYF.

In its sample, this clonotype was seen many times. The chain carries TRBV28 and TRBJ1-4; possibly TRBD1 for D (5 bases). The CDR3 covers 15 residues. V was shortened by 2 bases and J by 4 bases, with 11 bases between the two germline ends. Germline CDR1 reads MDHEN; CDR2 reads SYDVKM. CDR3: CASSLGGANNEKLFF. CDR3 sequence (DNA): TGTGCCAGCAGTTTAGGAGGGGCCAATAATGAAAAACTGTTTTTT.

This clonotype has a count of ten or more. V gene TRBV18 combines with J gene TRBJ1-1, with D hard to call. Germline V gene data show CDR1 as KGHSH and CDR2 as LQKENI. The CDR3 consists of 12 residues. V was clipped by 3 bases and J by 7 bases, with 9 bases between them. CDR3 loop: CASSPGENEAFF. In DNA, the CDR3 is TGTGCCAGCTCACCCGGGGAGAATGAAGCTTTCTTT.

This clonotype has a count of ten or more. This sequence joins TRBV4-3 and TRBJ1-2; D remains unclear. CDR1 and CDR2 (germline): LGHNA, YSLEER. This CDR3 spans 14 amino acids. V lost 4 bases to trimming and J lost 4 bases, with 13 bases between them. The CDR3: CASSPTSSGYGYTF. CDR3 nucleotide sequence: TGCGCCAGCAGCCCGACAAGCTCAGGCTATGGCTACACCTTC.